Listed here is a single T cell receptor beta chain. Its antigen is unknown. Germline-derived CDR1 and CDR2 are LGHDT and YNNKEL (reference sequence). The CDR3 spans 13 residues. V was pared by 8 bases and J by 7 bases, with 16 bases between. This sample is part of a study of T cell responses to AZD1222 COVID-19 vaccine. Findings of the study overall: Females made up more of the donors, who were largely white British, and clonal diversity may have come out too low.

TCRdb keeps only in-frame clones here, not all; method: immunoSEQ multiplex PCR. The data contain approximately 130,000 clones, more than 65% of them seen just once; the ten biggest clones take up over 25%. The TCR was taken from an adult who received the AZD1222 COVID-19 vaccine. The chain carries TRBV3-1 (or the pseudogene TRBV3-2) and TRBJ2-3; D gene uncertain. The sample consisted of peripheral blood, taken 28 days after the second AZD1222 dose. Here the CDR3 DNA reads TGTGCCAGCCGACCCTGGATTTCTAATACGCAGTATTTT. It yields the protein CASRPWISNTQYF.